This TCR beta chain came from a study of T cell responses to AZD1222 COVID-19 vaccine. This clone was picked up a small number of times. What it recognizes is unknown. Assay: immunoSEQ multiplex PCR; the TCRdb copy retains only in-frame clones and omits some. The sample gives approximately 140,000 clones, under 90% of which show up once; 1.5% to 2% is in the top ten. Study outcomes and limitations: Repertoires were obtained solely post-peak T cell response. Vaccine-associated CD4 TCRs ranged over spike, dominating at 160-218 and 743-854. Reportedly, nearly half of unique spike TCRs recognized epitopes outside B.1.351/B.1.1.7 mutations.

The CDR3 length is 16 residues. The germline CDR1 and CDR2 sequences are LNHDA and SQIVND (reference sequence). Between the trimmed V and J ends, which lost 4 bases and 2 bases, there was a span of 17 bases. The chain joins TRBV19 to TRBJ1-1; D is unclear. This clonotype was sampled from an adult who received the AZD1222 COVID-19 vaccine. Here the sequenced sample was peripheral blood, taken 28 days after the second AZD1222 dose. CDR3 in amino acids: CASSTRPGRTNTEAFF. CDR3 sequence (DNA): TGTGCCAGTAGTACTCGTCCCGGCAGAACAAACACTGAAGCTTTCTTT.